The rows below give T cell receptor beta chains drawn from one sample of a study of blood T cell repertoires in COVID-19. Sequencing used immunoSEQ multiplex PCR; TCRdb keeps in-frame clones, though not all of them. The sample holds about 140,000 clones; about 89% are singletons and the top ten take 2.5% to 3%. The sequencing input was peripheral blood. These receptors originate from a man in his 60s with active or convalescent COVID-19. CDR3s include the opening cysteine and the closing phenylalanine or tryptophan. Fields, in order: clone size, J gene, CDR3 length, V gene, D gene, CDR3 DNA, CDR3 protein. A D gene is named only where the DNA matches it firmly. The size field is filled for only some rows; it gives once, few, many or a size class.

clone_size: NA; j_call: TRBJ1-2; cdr3_length: 15; v_call: TRBV18; d_call: TRBD1; cdr3_nt: TGTGCCAGCTCACTGACGGGACAGGGAAACTATGGCTACACCTTC; cdr3_aa: CASSLTGQGNYGYTF
clone_size: NA; j_call: TRBJ2-3; cdr3_length: 14; v_call: TRBV6-5; d_call: NA; cdr3_nt: TGTGCCAGCAATCAACTCGCCCGCCCAGATACGCAGTATTTT; cdr3_aa: CASNQLARPDTQYF
clone_size: NA; j_call: TRBJ2-1; cdr3_length: 16; v_call: TRBV5-8; d_call: TRBD2; cdr3_nt: TGTGCCAGCAGCTTATATAGCGGGAGCTCCTACAATGAGCAGTTCTTC; cdr3_aa: CASSLYSGSSYNEQFF
clone_size: NA; j_call: TRBJ2-3; cdr3_length: 14; v_call: TRBV7-2; d_call: TRBD2; cdr3_nt: TGTGCCAGCAGCCTCGGGACTAGCGCGGATACGCAGTATTTT; cdr3_aa: CASSLGTSADTQYF
clone_size: NA; j_call: TRBJ2-7; cdr3_length: 14; v_call: TRBV5-1; d_call: NA; cdr3_nt: TGCGCCAGCAGCTTGGAGGGGGGGCTGTACGAGCAGTACTTC; cdr3_aa: CASSLEGGLYEQYF
clone_size: NA; j_call: TRBJ2-1; cdr3_length: 14; v_call: TRBV5-4; d_call: NA; cdr3_nt: TGTGCCAGCGGGACATTCGTCGAGGGCAATGAGCAGTTCTTC; cdr3_aa: CASGTFVEGNEQFF
clone_size: once; j_call: TRBJ1-3; cdr3_length: 16; v_call: TRBV19; d_call: TRBD1; cdr3_nt: TGTGCCAGTAGCCACCGGGACAGGGGTTCTGGAAACACCATATATTTT; cdr3_aa: CASSHRDRGSGNTIYF
clone_size: NA; j_call: TRBJ1-6; cdr3_length: 15; v_call: TRBV15; d_call: TRBD1; cdr3_nt: TGTGCCACCAGCAACGGGGACAGGCCGAATTCACCCCTCCACTTT; cdr3_aa: CATSNGDRPNSPLHF
clone_size: NA; j_call: TRBJ1-2; cdr3_length: 13; v_call: TRBV2; d_call: NA; cdr3_nt: TGTGCCAGCAGTGTTGAGGACAGTTATGGCTACACCTTC; cdr3_aa: CASSVEDSYGYTF
clone_size: NA; j_call: TRBJ1-1; cdr3_length: 15; v_call: TRBV19; d_call: NA; cdr3_nt: TGTGCCAGTAGTATATTAGGTTCAGGGGACGAGAGAGCTTTCTTT; cdr3_aa: CASSILGSGDERAFF
clone_size: NA; j_call: TRBJ1-1; cdr3_length: 16; v_call: TRBV28; d_call: NA; cdr3_nt: TGTGCCAGCAGGCCAGCGGGGGTCGGACTGAACACTGAAGCTTTCTTT; cdr3_aa: CASRPAGVGLNTEAFF
clone_size: NA; j_call: TRBJ2-3; cdr3_length: 16; v_call: TRBV3-1/TRBV3-2; d_call: TRBD2; cdr3_nt: TGTGCCAGCAGCCAAAATAGCGGGGGCCCCACAGATACGCAGTATTTT; cdr3_aa: CASSQNSGGPTDTQYF
clone_size: NA; j_call: TRBJ1-2; cdr3_length: 13; v_call: TRBV11-2; d_call: NA; cdr3_nt: TGTGCCAGCAGCGAGCGGACCGGCGGGGGCTACACCTTC; cdr3_aa: CASSERTGGGYTF
clone_size: NA; j_call: TRBJ1-2; cdr3_length: 14; v_call: TRBV18; d_call: TRBD1; cdr3_nt: TGTGCCAGCTCACCACGACAGGGGGGTTATGGCTACACCTTC; cdr3_aa: CASSPRQGGYGYTF
clone_size: NA; j_call: TRBJ2-1; cdr3_length: 14; v_call: TRBV11-2; d_call: NA; cdr3_nt: TGTGCCAGCAGCTTAGCTAGCTCCTACAATGAGCAGTTCTTC; cdr3_aa: CASSLASSYNEQFF
clone_size: NA; j_call: TRBJ1-1; cdr3_length: 13; v_call: TRBV29-1; d_call: TRBD1; cdr3_nt: TGCAGCGTTGAAGATCGTAGGGGGCGCGCAGCTTTCTTT; cdr3_aa: CSVEDRRGRAAFF
clone_size: NA; j_call: TRBJ1-1; cdr3_length: 17; v_call: TRBV2; d_call: NA; cdr3_nt: TGTGCCAGCAGTTCCCGTGGACACCTTTATCAGAACACTGAAGCTTTCTTT; cdr3_aa: CASSSRGHLYQNTEAFF
clone_size: once; j_call: TRBJ2-3; cdr3_length: 16; v_call: TRBV7-9; d_call: TRBD2; cdr3_nt: TGTGCCAGCAGCTTAGAGCTAGCGGGCCCCGGAGATACGCAGTATTTT; cdr3_aa: CASSLELAGPGDTQYF
clone_size: NA; j_call: TRBJ2-3; cdr3_length: 19; v_call: TRBV4-3; d_call: TRBD2; cdr3_nt: TGCGCCAGCAGCCAAGAGCTGGGACTAGCGGGGGGGCCTTCAGATACGCAGTATTTT; cdr3_aa: CASSQELGLAGGPSDTQYF
clone_size: NA; j_call: TRBJ2-7; cdr3_length: 16; v_call: TRBV5-6; d_call: NA; cdr3_nt: TGTGCCCGCAGCGGCCCGGGGGGGGACAGCATATACGAGCAGTACTTC; cdr3_aa: CARSGPGGDSIYEQYF
clone_size: NA; j_call: TRBJ2-7; cdr3_length: 15; v_call: TRBV27; d_call: TRBD1; cdr3_nt: TGTGCCAGCAGCCGGGGACAGGGAAACTCCTACGAGCAGTACTTC; cdr3_aa: CASSRGQGNSYEQYF
clone_size: NA; j_call: TRBJ1-4; cdr3_length: 17; v_call: TRBV25-1; d_call: TRBD1; cdr3_nt: TGTGCCAGCAGTGGCTCCCGGGACAGTGCAACTAATGAAAAACTGTTTTTT; cdr3_aa: CASSGSRDSATNEKLFF
clone_size: NA; j_call: TRBJ1-5; cdr3_length: 15; v_call: TRBV6-5; d_call: TRBD1; cdr3_nt: TGTGCCAGCAGCTATGACAGGGATAGCAATCAGCCCCAGCATTTT; cdr3_aa: CASSYDRDSNQPQHF
clone_size: NA; j_call: TRBJ1-6; cdr3_length: 13; v_call: TRBV7-9; d_call: NA; cdr3_nt: TGTGCCAGCAGCTCTGGGGGCGACTCACCCCTCCACTTT; cdr3_aa: CASSSGGDSPLHF
clone_size: once; j_call: TRBJ2-2; cdr3_length: 16; v_call: TRBV6-1; d_call: NA; cdr3_nt: TGTGCCAGCAGTGAAGGGGCGGGTTTCATCACCGGGGAGCTGTTTTTT; cdr3_aa: CASSEGAGFITGELFF
clone_size: NA; j_call: TRBJ2-1; cdr3_length: 15; v_call: TRBV7-2; d_call: TRBD2; cdr3_nt: TGTGCCAGCAGCTTGCCTAGCGGGACCCACAATGAGCAGTTCTTC; cdr3_aa: CASSLPSGTHNEQFF
clone_size: NA; j_call: TRBJ2-7; cdr3_length: 14; v_call: TRBV27; d_call: TRBD1; cdr3_nt: TGTGCCAGCAGTTCCTGGGACAGGCCGAGGGAGCAGTACTTC; cdr3_aa: CASSSWDRPREQYF
clone_size: NA; j_call: TRBJ1-2; cdr3_length: 16; v_call: TRBV20-1; d_call: TRBD1; cdr3_nt: TGCAGTGCTAGTCGGAGCCGGGACAGGGGCGGCTATGGCTACACCTTC; cdr3_aa: CSASRSRDRGGYGYTF
clone_size: NA; j_call: TRBJ2-2; cdr3_length: 15; v_call: TRBV18; d_call: NA; cdr3_nt: TGTGCCAGCTCACCCGGCGGGACGGGAGCCGGGGAGCTGTTTTTT; cdr3_aa: CASSPGGTGAGELFF
clone_size: NA; j_call: TRBJ1-4; cdr3_length: 15; v_call: TRBV19; d_call: NA; cdr3_nt: TGTGCCAGTAGTGCCCGGGACACCGGTAATGAAAAACTGTTTTTT; cdr3_aa: CASSARDTGNEKLFF
clone_size: NA; j_call: TRBJ2-3; cdr3_length: 16; v_call: TRBV2; d_call: TRBD2; cdr3_nt: TGTGCCAGCGGGACTAGCGGGGGGGCCGGGACAGATACGCAGTATTTT; cdr3_aa: CASGTSGGAGTDTQYF
clone_size: NA; j_call: TRBJ1-1; cdr3_length: 12; v_call: TRBV12-3/TRBV12-4; d_call: NA; cdr3_nt: TGTGCCAGCACCCTGGGGGGGGGCATAGCTTTCTTT; cdr3_aa: CASTLGGGIAFF
clone_size: NA; j_call: TRBJ2-5; cdr3_length: 17; v_call: TRBV6-6; d_call: TRBD2; cdr3_nt: TGTGCCAGCAGTCGACGGGGGGACGGCAGGTGGACGGAGACCCAGTACTTC; cdr3_aa: CASSRRGDGRWTETQYF
clone_size: NA; j_call: TRBJ1-3; cdr3_length: 21; v_call: TRBV9; d_call: TRBD1; cdr3_nt: TGTGCCAGCAGCGTCGCCGGGACAGGGATTTTCTCCACGAGCTCTGGAAACACCATATATTTT; cdr3_aa: CASSVAGTGIFSTSSGNTIYF
clone_size: NA; j_call: TRBJ1-5; cdr3_length: 15; v_call: TRBV2; d_call: TRBD1; cdr3_nt: TGTGCCAGCAGTGAAAGGGGGCAAAGCAATCAGCCCCAGCATTTT; cdr3_aa: CASSERGQSNQPQHF
clone_size: NA; j_call: TRBJ2-3; cdr3_length: 15; v_call: TRBV7-2; d_call: NA; cdr3_nt: TGTGCCAGCAGTCTAAGCGGGCAAGGCACAGATACGCAGTATTTT; cdr3_aa: CASSLSGQGTDTQYF
clone_size: NA; j_call: TRBJ1-2; cdr3_length: 13; v_call: TRBV7-3; d_call: NA; cdr3_nt: TGTGCCAGCAGCTTCCCAGGCCGCTATGGCTACACCTTC; cdr3_aa: CASSFPGRYGYTF
clone_size: NA; j_call: TRBJ1-1; cdr3_length: 13; v_call: TRBV2; d_call: NA; cdr3_nt: TGTGCCAGCAGTGTCTCCGTGAACACTGAAGCTTTCTTT; cdr3_aa: CASSVSVNTEAFF
clone_size: NA; j_call: TRBJ1-2; cdr3_length: 13; v_call: TRBV5-4; d_call: TRBD1; cdr3_nt: TGTGCCAGCAGCCCCCGGGACAGGGACGTCTACACCTTC; cdr3_aa: CASSPRDRDVYTF
clone_size: NA; j_call: TRBJ2-3; cdr3_length: 13; v_call: TRBV29-1; d_call: TRBD2; cdr3_nt: TGCAGCGAGGGACTAGCGGGAACAGATACGCAGTATTTT; cdr3_aa: CSEGLAGTDTQYF
clone_size: NA; j_call: TRBJ2-5; cdr3_length: 18; v_call: TRBV2; d_call: TRBD2; cdr3_nt: TGTGCCAGCAGTGAAGGCGGACTAGCGGGGGGGTACCAAGAGACCCAGTACTTC; cdr3_aa: CASSEGGLAGGYQETQYF
clone_size: NA; j_call: TRBJ1-6; cdr3_length: 19; v_call: TRBV7-2; d_call: TRBD1; cdr3_nt: TGTGCCAGCAGCTTAGTGTACGGACAGGTAAGCTCCTATAATTCACCCCTCCACTTT; cdr3_aa: CASSLVYGQVSSYNSPLHF
clone_size: NA; j_call: TRBJ2-7; cdr3_length: 15; v_call: TRBV14; d_call: TRBD1; cdr3_nt: TGTGCCAGCAGCAAGTGGACAGGGGGATCCTACGAGCAGTACTTC; cdr3_aa: CASSKWTGGSYEQYF
clone_size: NA; j_call: TRBJ2-3; cdr3_length: 16; v_call: TRBV19; d_call: NA; cdr3_nt: TGTGCCAGTACCGATTTAGTGTCGGGATTCGGAGATACGCAGTATTTT; cdr3_aa: CASTDLVSGFGDTQYF
clone_size: NA; j_call: TRBJ1-5; cdr3_length: 17; v_call: TRBV28; d_call: NA; cdr3_nt: TGTGCCAGCAGTCTCCCCTCAGGGGTCGGAGGCAATCAGCCCCAGCATTTT; cdr3_aa: CASSLPSGVGGNQPQHF
clone_size: NA; j_call: TRBJ1-4; cdr3_length: 17; v_call: TRBV28; d_call: TRBD1; cdr3_nt: TGTGCCAGCAGCTTCCGCGGCAGGGGGACAACTAATGAAAAACTGTTTTTT; cdr3_aa: CASSFRGRGTTNEKLFF
clone_size: NA; j_call: TRBJ1-5; cdr3_length: 13; v_call: TRBV28; d_call: NA; cdr3_nt: TGTGCCAGCAGCTCACCCTCTGAGTTGACCCAGCATTTT; cdr3_aa: CASSSPSELTQHF
clone_size: NA; j_call: TRBJ1-1; cdr3_length: 15; v_call: TRBV5-1; d_call: NA; cdr3_nt: TGCGCCAGCAGCAAGCATGCAGGGATAGACACTGAAGCTTTCTTT; cdr3_aa: CASSKHAGIDTEAFF
clone_size: NA; j_call: TRBJ2-1; cdr3_length: 14; v_call: TRBV9; d_call: NA; cdr3_nt: TGTGCCAGCAAATCCACTAGCACCTACAATGAGCAGTTCTTC; cdr3_aa: CASKSTSTYNEQFF
clone_size: NA; j_call: TRBJ2-1; cdr3_length: 16; v_call: TRBV7-2; d_call: TRBD2; cdr3_nt: TGTGCCAGCAGCCCTCGGACTAGCGGGCCCTACAATGAGCAGTTCTTC; cdr3_aa: CASSPRTSGPYNEQFF
clone_size: NA; j_call: TRBJ1-1; cdr3_length: 13; v_call: TRBV5-6; d_call: NA; cdr3_nt: TGTGCCAGCAGCTTGGAAAGGAGCACTGAAGCTTTCTTT; cdr3_aa: CASSLERSTEAFF
clone_size: NA; j_call: TRBJ2-4; cdr3_length: 19; v_call: TRBV4-2; d_call: TRBD2; cdr3_nt: TGTGCCAGCAGCTACTCCGGGACTAGCGGGGCGGTAGCCAAAAACATTCAGTACTTC; cdr3_aa: CASSYSGTSGAVAKNIQYF
clone_size: NA; j_call: TRBJ1-1; cdr3_length: 16; v_call: TRBV18; d_call: NA; cdr3_nt: TGTGCCAGCTCACCGCCATTAGTCCAGGGAGGCACTGAAGCTTTCTTT; cdr3_aa: CASSPPLVQGGTEAFF
clone_size: NA; j_call: TRBJ2-1; cdr3_length: 14; v_call: TRBV9; d_call: NA; cdr3_nt: TGTGCCAGCAGCCCCACAACAGGGTCCCTTGAGCAGTTCTTC; cdr3_aa: CASSPTTGSLEQFF
clone_size: NA; j_call: TRBJ1-5; cdr3_length: 14; v_call: TRBV28; d_call: NA; cdr3_nt: TGTGCCAATGGCCGCGGCGGAGACGTTCAGCCCCAGCATTTT; cdr3_aa: CANGRGGDVQPQHF